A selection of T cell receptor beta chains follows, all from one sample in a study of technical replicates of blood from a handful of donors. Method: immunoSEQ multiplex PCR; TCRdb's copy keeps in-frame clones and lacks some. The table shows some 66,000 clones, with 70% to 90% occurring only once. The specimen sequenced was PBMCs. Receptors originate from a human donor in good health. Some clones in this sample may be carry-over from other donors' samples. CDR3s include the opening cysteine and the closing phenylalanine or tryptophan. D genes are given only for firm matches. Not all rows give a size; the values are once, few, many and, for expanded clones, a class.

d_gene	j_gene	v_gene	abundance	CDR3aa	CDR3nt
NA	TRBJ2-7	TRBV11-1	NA	CASSLVGSGAYEQYF	TGTGCCAGCAGCTTAGTGGGTAGCGGAGCCTACGAGCAGTACTTC
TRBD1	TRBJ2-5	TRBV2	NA	CASSDFGTGELETQYF	TGTGCCAGCAGTGATTTCGGGACAGGGGAATTAGAGACCCAGTACTTC
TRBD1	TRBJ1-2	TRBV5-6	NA	CASSTADRGLGGYTF	TGTGCCAGCAGCACCGCGGACAGGGGGCTCGGCGGCTACACCTTC
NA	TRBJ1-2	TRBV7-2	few	CASSLFFSGSNGYTF	TGTGCCAGCAGCTTATTTTTTAGCGGGTCCAATGGCTACACCTTC
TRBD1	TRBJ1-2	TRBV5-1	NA	CASSNEGQGGGYTF	TGCGCCAGCTCCAATGAGGGACAGGGAGGAGGCTACACCTTC
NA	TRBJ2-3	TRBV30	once	CAWSRSSQDTQYF	TGTGCCTGGAGTCGGTCTAGTCAAGATACGCAGTATTTT
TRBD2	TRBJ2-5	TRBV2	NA	CASSGLAGSQETQYF	TGTGCCAGCAGTGGACTAGCGGGGAGCCAAGAGACCCAGTACTTC
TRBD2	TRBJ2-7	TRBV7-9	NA	CASSWTSGPSYEQYF	TGTGCCAGCAGCTGGACTAGCGGGCCTTCCTACGAGCAGTACTTC
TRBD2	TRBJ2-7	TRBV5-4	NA	CASTSLAEGTYEQYF	TGTGCCAGCACCTCCCTAGCGGAGGGGACCTACGAGCAGTACTTC
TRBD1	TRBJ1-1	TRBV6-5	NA	CASSPPRQGTTEAFF	TGTGCCAGCAGTCCACCCCGACAGGGGACCACTGAAGCTTTCTTT
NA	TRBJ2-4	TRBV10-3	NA	CAISGVGGPGNIQYF	TGTGCCATCAGCGGGGTCGGGGGGCCGGGAAACATTCAGTACTTC
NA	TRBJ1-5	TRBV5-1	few	CASSWDMNQPQHF	TGCGCCAGCAGCTGGGACATGAATCAGCCCCAGCATTTT
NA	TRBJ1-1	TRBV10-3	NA	CAIGHTGGKAFF	TGTGCCATCGGCCACACGGGCGGGAAAGCTTTCTTT
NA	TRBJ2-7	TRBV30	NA	CAWSWRRDYEQYF	TGTGCCTGGAGTTGGCGGAGAGACTACGAGCAGTACTTC
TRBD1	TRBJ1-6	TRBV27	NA	CATRQGPYNSPLHF	TGTGCCACCCGACAGGGCCCCTATAATTCACCCCTCCACTTT
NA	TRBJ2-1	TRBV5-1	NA	CASSPRELYNEQFF	TGCGCCAGCAGCCCCAGGGAACTCTACAATGAGCAGTTCTTC
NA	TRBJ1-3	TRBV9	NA	CASSVDPDSGNTIYF	TGTGCCAGCAGCGTAGATCCAGACTCTGGAAACACCATATATTTT
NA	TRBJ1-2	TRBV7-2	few	CASSAHPGGYTF	TGTGCCAGCAGCGCGCACCCGGGAGGCTACACCTTC
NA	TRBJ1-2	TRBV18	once	CASSPTGQHGYTF	TGTGCCAGCTCACCAACCGGACAACATGGCTACACCTTC
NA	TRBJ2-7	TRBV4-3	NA	CASSQQGGGTYEQYF	TGCGCCAGCAGCCAACAAGGGGGGGGGACCTACGAGCAGTACTTC
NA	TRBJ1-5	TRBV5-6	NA	CASSLTTGLGQPQHF	TGTGCCAGCAGCTTAACTACAGGGTTGGGGCAGCCCCAGCATTTT
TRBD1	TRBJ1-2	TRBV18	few	CASSPLPGGNYGYTF	TGTGCCAGCTCACCATTGCCAGGGGGCAACTATGGCTACACCTTC
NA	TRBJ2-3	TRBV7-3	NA	CASSLFGGRTDTQYF	TGTGCCAGCAGCTTATTCGGGGGGCGCACAGATACGCAGTATTTT